This TCR beta chain comes out of a study of blood T cell repertoires in COVID-19. Background on the study: Samples of COVID-19 (acute and convalescent) were obtained from the United States, Italy and Spain. From T cells, B-cell-depleted T cells, or PBMCs came the material, which was cDNA or gDNA.

TCRdb keeps only in-frame clones here, not all; method: immunoSEQ multiplex PCR. The top ten clones hold around 1.9% of a sample with roughly 78,000 clones, around 86% of them seen once. Trimming took off 1 base at V and 5 bases at J, with 18 bases between the two ends. The V gene's germline CDR1 is SGHRS and CDR2 YFSETQ. This CDR3 spans 17 amino acids. V gene TRBV5-1 combines with J gene TRBJ1-4, with D possibly being TRBD1 (5 bases). Input material: peripheral blood. This receptor was identified in a woman aged 55-70 years with acute or convalescent COVID-19. The CDR3 here is CASSLRGPGQANEKLFF. As DNA, the CDR3 is TGCGCCAGCAGCTTGAGGGGTCCCGGACAAGCAAATGAAAAACTGTTTTTT. Variable domain in full (rest from reference TRBV5-1 and TRBJ1-4): KAGVTQTPRYLIKTRGQQVTLSCSPISGHRSVSWYQQTPGQGLQFLFEYFSETQRNKGNFPGRFSGRQFSNSRSEMNVSTLELGDSALYLCASSLRGPGQANEKLFFGSGTQLSVL.